The 11 T cell receptor beta chains reported below all come from one sample, sequenced in a study of shared clonotypes between healthy human individuals (dated by TCRdb to the early 2020s). Libraries were constructed by the immunoSEQ multiplex PCR assay. TCRdb provides this immuneACCESS table in a form limited to in-frame rearrangements. Some clones are lacking; in checked studies, under half of them reflect an unresolved V gene, and why the rest are absent is not known. Recorded for this sample are approximately 1.5 million clones; about 98% of them occurred a single time. 0.4% to 0.55% of the sample rests with the top ten. The sequenced sample consisted of naive CD4+ T cells sorted from blood. The intended sense of this specimen's cell subset or site label: CD45RA+ positively selected. These receptors all come from a man younger than 40 in good health.

This clone occurred once. This sample includes further DNA sequences coding for the same CDR3. The chain links TRBV10-1 to TRBJ2-3; D gene ambiguous. Germline V lookup: CDR1 WNHNN, CDR2 SYGVQD (reference sequence). V was cut by 4 bases and J by 5 bases, with 4 bases left in between. The CDR3 has 11 amino acids. The CDR3 is CASSAGDTQYF. The CDR3 nucleotides read TGCGCCAGCAGTGCCGGAGATACGCAGTATTTT.

J is TRBJ2-2 and V is TRBV9; D unresolved. Between the trimmed V and J ends, which lost 1 base and 1 base, there was a span of 11 bases. CDR1 is SGDLS and CDR2 is YYNGEE in the germline V gene. This CDR3 comprises 16 residues. The CDR3 is CASSVHLGGNTGELFF. The CDR3 nucleotides read TGTGCCAGCAGCGTACATCTCGGCGGGAACACCGGGGAGCTGTTTTTT.

The V and J genes are TRBV18 and TRBJ1-5; TRBD1 agrees at 9 bases. The CDR3 is made up of 16 amino acids. In germline, CDR1 is KGHSH, CDR2 LQKENI. Trimming at V came to 3 bases and at J to 5 bases, leaving 8 bases not matched to a gene. The chain's CDR3 is CASSPGAGQGYQPQHF. CDR3 sequence (DNA): TGTGCCAGCTCACCGGGCGCGGGACAGGGCTATCAGCCCCAGCATTTT.

CDR3 in DNA: TGTGCCAGCAGCTTAGTGCTAGCGGGAGTCACCGGGGAGCTGTTTTTT. It translates to CASSLVLAGVTGELFF. V is TRBV11-3 and J is TRBJ2-2; 10 bases line up with TRBD2. With V trimmed by 1 base and J by 4 bases, 3 bases remained unmatched. The CDR3 length is 16 residues. CDR1 and CDR2 from the germline V gene are SGHNT and YENEEA.

This clone was picked up one time. CDR3 loop: CAISELPEGPGETQYF. As DNA, the CDR3 is TGTGCCATCAGTGAGCTGCCCGAGGGGCCAGGAGAGACCCAGTACTTC. The chain is built from TRBV10-3 and TRBJ2-5; possibly TRBD1 or TRBD2 for D (5 bases each). The CDR3 consists of 16 residues. From germline, CDR1 is ENHRY and CDR2 SYGVKD. Trimming stripped 2 bases from V and 4 bases from J, with 17 bases between.

This clone occurred once. This sequence joins TRBV6-1 and TRBJ2-7; D remains ambiguous. V was pared by 3 bases and J by 3 bases, with 12 bases between. Germline loops: CDR1 MNHNS, CDR2 SASEGT. This CDR3 is built from 14 residues. The CDR3 here is CASSENGLVYEQYF. Here the CDR3 DNA reads TGTGCCAGCAGTGAGAATGGGCTTGTCTACGAGCAGTACTTC.

This rearrangement joins TRBV5-1 to TRBJ2-3, with TRBD1 as a possible D gene (6 bases). V lost 4 bases and J lost 1, with 10 bases in between. The CDR3 sequence is 14 residues long. The germline V gene encodes CDR1 SGHRS and CDR2 YFSETQ. The CDR3 loop is CASSRRTGTDTQYF. The CDR3 DNA follows: TGCGCCAGCAGCAGAAGGACAGGCACAGATACGCAGTATTTT.

V gene TRBV27 combines with J gene TRBJ2-5; D may be TRBD1 (6 bases). CDR1 is MNHEY, CDR2 SMNVEV, per germline (reference sequence). The CDR3 is 14 amino acids. The ends were cut back, 4 bases at V and 1 base at J, with 10 bases in the middle. CDR3 DNA: TGTGCCAGCAGTTCAGGGGCAAGCCAAGAGACCCAGTACTTC. As protein: CASSSGASQETQYF.

The chain carries TRBV7-9 and TRBJ1-1; 8 bases fit TRBD1. The CDR3 consists of 15 residues. J gave up 4 bases and V 2 bases, and 6 bases lay outside the gene matches. Germline lookup yields CDR1 SEHNR and CDR2 FQNEAQ (reference sequence). The CDR3 sequence: CASSLNPQGVTEAFF. The CDR3 region has the DNA TGTGCCAGCAGCTTAAATCCACAGGGGGTCACTGAAGCTTTCTTT.

V gene TRBV6-5 combines with J gene TRBJ1-1; 8 nucleotides line up with TRBD1. CDR3 size: 15 residues. The germline gives CDR1 MNHEY, CDR2 SVGAGI. Unmatched junction bases numbered 8, after V lost 4 bases and J lost 4 bases. The CDR3 loop is CASSFRTGITTEAFF. CDR3 coding DNA: TGTGCCAGCAGTTTCCGGACAGGGATAACCACTGAAGCTTTCTTT.

The V call is TRBV15, the J call TRBJ2-4; possibly TRBD2 for D (6 bases). Trimming removed 1 base from V and 8 bases from J, with 21 bases in between. The CDR3 covers 17 residues. Germline V lookup: CDR1 LNHNV, CDR2 YYDKDF (reference sequence). CDR3 coding DNA: TGTGCCACCAGCAGAGGAATTCTAGCAGGAGGGTTGGACATTCAGTACTTC. It translates to CATSRGILAGGLDIQYF.